Shown below are 23 T cell receptor beta chains from a single sample sequenced in a study of CD8 T cells in Susac syndrome. Random hexamers primed reverse transcription of about 0.45 to 1 ug RNA. TCRdb reprocessed the immunoSEQ multiplex PCR reads with MiXCR, giving one entry per CDR3 protein. The sample yields some 47,000 distinct CDR3 sequences, approximately 92% seen once. The sequenced sample was CD8+ T cells from PBMCs. The receptors here all came from a human donor in good health.

This clonotype was seen more than once but under ten times. The V call is TRBV19, the J call TRBJ2-1, with D uncertain. Trimming pared 5 bases from V and 3 bases from J, leaving 8 bases between. This CDR3 has 13 amino acids. CDR1 is LNHDA, CDR2 SQIVND, per germline (reference sequence). The chain's CDR3 is CASSPGLYNEQFF. For the CDR3, the DNA is TGTGCCAGTAGTCCGGGCCTCTACAATGAGCAGTTCTTC.

The chain recombines TRBV11-2 with TRBJ1-1; D gene ambiguous. V dropped 5 bases and J dropped 4 bases, with 11 bases sitting between them. Germline CDR1 SGHAT, CDR2 FQNNGV. CDR3 length equals 13 residues. CDR3 sequence (DNA): TGTGCCAGCAGCCTACGAGTCGGCACTGAAGCTTTCTTT. Translated, it gives CASSLRVGTEAFF.

V is TRBV11-2 and J is TRBJ2-7, with 9 bases lining up with TRBD2. Germline trimming cut 4 bases from V and 5 bases from J; bases unmatched to any gene: 15. Germline loops: CDR1 SGHAT, CDR2 FQNNGV. The CDR3 length is 17 residues. This CDR3 is CASSSLGGSGRRNEQYF. The DNA of the CDR3 is TGTGCCAGCAGCTCCCTCGGCGGGAGCGGGAGGAGGAACGAGCAGTACTTC.

The chain links TRBV5-1 to TRBJ1-1; D might be TRBD1 (6 bases). Trimming stripped 5 bases from V and 3 bases from J, with 17 bases between. In germline, CDR1 is SGHRS, CDR2 YFSETQ. The CDR3 covers 15 residues. DNA for the CDR3: TGCGCCAGCAGTTATCAGGGGACCAAGGACACTGAAGCTTTCTTT. It specifies CASSYQGTKDTEAFF.

The chain uses TRBV4-1 and TRBJ2-7; the D is unclear. Germline V gives CDR1 MGHRA, CDR2 YSYEKL. The length of the CDR3 is 13 residues. Trimming shortened V by 1 base and J by 4 bases, and 8 bases separated the two germline ends. CDR3 coding DNA: TGCGCCAGCAGCCAAGTTTGGGGTTACGAGCAGTACTTC. Protein product: CASSQVWGYEQYF.

The chain recombines TRBV29-1 with TRBJ1-2, with TRBD1 matching over 7 bases. V shed 7 bases and J 7 bases; nucleotides not matched to a gene: 21. The CDR3 loop spans 16 amino acids. The V gene's germline CDR1 is SQVTM and CDR2 ANQGSEA. The CDR3 nucleotides read TGCAGCGCCCCGCTGGGGGCAGGGGGTACTTCTGGTGGCTACACCTTC. Translating gives CSAPLGAGGTSGGYTF.

This chain connects TRBV19 to TRBJ2-7; 10 bases agree with TRBD1. From germline, CDR1 is LNHDA and CDR2 SQIVND (reference sequence). J lost 1 base, V lost 4 bases, and 7 bases had no gene match. This CDR3 has 16 residues. CDR3 protein: CASSKLRDRGSYEQYF. The CDR3 nucleotides are TGTGCCAGTAGTAAACTCCGGGACAGGGGATCCTACGAGCAGTACTTC.

V gene TRBV7-2 combines with J gene TRBJ2-7; TRBD2 aligns across 8 bases. With V trimmed by 6 bases and J by 0 bases, 7 bases remained unmatched. CDR1 SGHTA and CDR2 FQGNSA come from the germline V gene. The CDR3 consists of 15 residues. The CDR3 DNA reads TGTGCCAGCAGTCCGAGCGGGAGCAGCTCCTACGAGCAGTACTTC. It translates to CASSPSGSSSYEQYF.

V and J are TRBV6-5 and TRBJ1-1; D is undetermined. This CDR3 has 17 residues. Germline CDR1 and CDR2: MNHEY and SVGAGI. Trimming stripped 0 bases from V and 3 bases from J, with 17 bases between. The CDR3: CASSYSKLRPGDTEAFF. DNA of the CDR3: TGTGCCAGCAGTTACTCGAAATTAAGGCCTGGGGACACTGAAGCTTTCTTT.

The V and J genes are TRBV19 and TRBJ2-7, with 7 bases that match TRBD2. CDR3 length: 15 residues. From germline, CDR1 is LNHDA and CDR2 SQIVND (reference sequence). V lost 7 bases and J lost 2; bases outside the gene matches: 11. CDR3 sequence reads: CASTAGGSRPYEQYF. CDR3 DNA: TGTGCCAGTACCGCCGGGGGGAGCCGGCCCTACGAGCAGTACTTC.

The J gene is TRBJ1-4, the V gene TRBV5-1, with D perhaps TRBD1 (5 bases). Trimming left V 3 bases short and J 7 bases short, with 13 bases between. The CDR3 is made up of 14 amino acids. In germline, CDR1 is SGHRS, CDR2 YFSETQ. CDR3 region: CASSYSGLGEKLFF. CDR3 coding DNA: TGCGCCAGCAGCTACTCAGGGTTAGGTGAAAAACTGTTTTTT.

V is TRBV3-1 and J is TRBJ2-1; 12 bases line up with TRBD2. The CDR3 runs to 14 residues. After removal of 7 bases from V and 5 bases from J, the junction contained 3 bases not matched to a gene. Germline loops: CDR1 LGHDT, CDR2 YNNKEL (reference sequence). CDR3 DNA: TGTGCCAGCACAAGGACTAGCGGGGACAATGAGCAGTTCTTC. It encodes CASTRTSGDNEQFF.

The chain has TRBV7-9 and TRBJ2-1, with D perhaps matching TRBD2 (6 bases). CDR1 and CDR2 from the germline V gene are SEHNR and FQNEAQ (reference sequence). Trimming took off 5 bases at V and 8 bases at J, with 22 bases between the two ends. This CDR3 is 16 amino acids long. CDR3 residues: CASSPPFGGGGDEQFF. Written as DNA, the CDR3 is TGTGCCAGCAGCCCACCGTTTGGGGGAGGAGGGGATGAGCAGTTCTTC. The full variable domain, rest sourced from reference TRBV7-9 and TRBJ2-1, is DTGVSQNPRHKITKRGQNVTFRCDPISEHNRLYWYRQTLGQGPEFLTYFQNEAQLEKSRLLSDRFSAERPKGSFSTLEIQRTEQGDSAMYLCASSPPFGGGGDEQFFGPGTRLTVL.

J is TRBJ1-1 and V is TRBV7-9; D possibly corresponds to TRBD1 (6 bases). V lost 5 bases and J lost 8, with 27 bases in between. Germline V gene sequence: CDR1 SEHNR, CDR2 FQNEAQ (reference sequence). The CDR3 is 17 amino acids. DNA for the CDR3: TGTGCCAGCAGCATTGAAAGGGGACAACCGGGTGGTTTGGAAGCTTTCTTT. This gives the protein CASSIERGQPGGLEAFF.

V usage is TRBV29-1 and J usage is TRBJ2-7; the D is unclear. CDR1 is SQVTM, CDR2 ANQGSEA, per germline. The CDR3 is made up of 12 amino acids. In nucleotides, the CDR3 is TGCAGGGATAGGTTTAGCTCCTACGAGCAGTACTTC. It specifies CRDRFSSYEQYF.

The rearrangement links TRBV7-9 to TRBJ2-1; 7 bases fit TRBD2. The V gene's germline CDR1 is SEHNR and CDR2 FQNEAQ (reference sequence). The CDR3 covers 16 residues. V was pared by 4 bases and J by 6 bases, with 12 bases of the junction left unmatched. The CDR3 protein is CASSSLAEDPVNEQFF. CDR3 in DNA: TGTGCCAGCAGCTCGCTAGCGGAGGACCCCGTCAATGAGCAGTTCTTC.

This chain links TRBV3-1 with TRBJ2-1; D is undetermined. The CDR3 consists of 16 residues. Germline V CDR1 and CDR2: LGHDT, YNNKEL (reference sequence). The V end lost 1 base, the J end lost 6 bases, and 16 bases lay between the germline ends. CDR3 DNA: TGTGCCAGCAGCCAAGGACCCCTAGAGCCCCTCAATGAGCAGTTCTTC. The encoded protein is CASSQGPLEPLNEQFF.

The chain links TRBV29-1 to TRBJ2-3; 9 positions agree with TRBD2. The CDR3 length is 16 residues. With V trimmed by 0 bases and J by 6 bases, 10 bases remained unmatched. The V gene's germline CDR1 is SQVTM and CDR2 ANQGSEA. The CDR3 DNA sequence: TGCAGCGTTGAAGATTGGCGGGAGGGCCTTGCTGATACGCAGTATTTT. Encoded protein: CSVEDWREGLADTQYF.

The rearrangement uses TRBV4-3 and TRBJ2-1; D might be TRBD1 (6 bases). CDR1 LGHNA and CDR2 YSLEER come from the germline V gene. V gave up 1 base and J gave up 4 bases, with 11 bases separating them. The CDR3 spans 15 residues. The CDR3 bases are TGCGCCAGCAGCCAAGGGTGGGGGCCTTACAATGAGCAGTTCTTC. It specifies CASSQGWGPYNEQFF.

V usage is TRBV10-2 and J usage is TRBJ1-1; TRBD1 aligns across 7 bases. From germline, CDR1 is WSHSY and CDR2 SAAADI. The CDR3 has 13 amino acids. Trimming cost V 8 bases and J 1 base; bases outside gene matches: 4. The CDR3 is CASRDSSNTEAFF. In DNA form, the CDR3 reads TGCGCCAGCCGGGACAGCTCGAACACTGAAGCTTTCTTT.

The V gene is TRBV10-3, the J gene TRBJ2-2, with 9 bases identical to TRBD2. This CDR3 comprises 16 residues. J gave up 3 bases and V 3 bases, and 5 bases lay outside the gene matches. The germline CDR1 and CDR2 sequences are ENHRY and SYGVKD. CDR3 sequence reads: CAISDLRLADTGELFF. The CDR3 DNA is TGTGCCATCAGTGATTTACGACTAGCGGACACCGGGGAGCTGTTTTTT.

This clonotype turned up a few times. V and J are TRBV27 and TRBJ2-1; D gene ambiguous. Germline CDR1 is MNHEY and CDR2 is SMNVEV (reference sequence). The ends were cut back, 4 bases at V and 6 bases at J, with 7 bases in the middle. This CDR3 has 12 amino acids. CDR3 sequence (DNA): TGTGCCAGCAGTTCTGGAGTCAATGAGCAGTTCTTC. It encodes CASSSGVNEQFF.

The rearrangement joins TRBV15 to TRBJ1-1; 9 bases line up with TRBD1. Trimming removed 0 bases from V and 2 bases from J; junction bases left unmatched: 4. Germline values: CDR1 LNHNV, CDR2 YYDKDF (reference sequence). This CDR3 is built from 16 residues. In DNA form, the CDR3 reads TGTGCCACCAGCAGAGATCTGACAGGGGGTAACACTGAAGCTTTCTTT. Translating it yields CATSRDLTGGNTEAFF.